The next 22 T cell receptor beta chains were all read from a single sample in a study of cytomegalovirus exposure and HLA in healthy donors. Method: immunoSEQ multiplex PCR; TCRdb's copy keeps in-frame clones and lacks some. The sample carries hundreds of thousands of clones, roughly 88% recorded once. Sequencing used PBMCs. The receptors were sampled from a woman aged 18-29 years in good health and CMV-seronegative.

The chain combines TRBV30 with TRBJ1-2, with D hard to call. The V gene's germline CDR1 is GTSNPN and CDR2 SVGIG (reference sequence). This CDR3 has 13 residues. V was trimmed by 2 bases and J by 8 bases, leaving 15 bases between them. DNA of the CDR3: TGTGCCTGGAGTTCTAGGTCCACTTGGGGCTACACCTTC. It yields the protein CAWSSRSTWGYTF. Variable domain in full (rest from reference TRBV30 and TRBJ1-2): SQTIHQWPATLVQPVGSPLSLECTVEGTSNPNLYWYRQAAGRGLQLLFYSVGIGQISSEVPQNLSASRPQDRQFILSSKKLLLSDSGFYLCAWSSRSTWGYTFGSGTRLTVV.

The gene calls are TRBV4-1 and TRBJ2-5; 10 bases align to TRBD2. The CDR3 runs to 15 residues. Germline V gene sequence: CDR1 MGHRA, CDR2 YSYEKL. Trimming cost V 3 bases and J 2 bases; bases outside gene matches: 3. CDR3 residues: CASSQASGGQETQYF. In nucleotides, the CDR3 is TGCGCCAGCAGCCAGGCTAGCGGGGGACAAGAGACCCAGTACTTC.

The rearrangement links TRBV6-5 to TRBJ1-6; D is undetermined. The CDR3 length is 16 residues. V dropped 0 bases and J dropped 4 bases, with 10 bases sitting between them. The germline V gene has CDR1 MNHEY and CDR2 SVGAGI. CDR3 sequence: CASSYSVTFYNSPLHF. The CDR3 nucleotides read TGTGCCAGCAGTTACTCTGTGACATTTTATAATTCACCCCTCCACTTT.

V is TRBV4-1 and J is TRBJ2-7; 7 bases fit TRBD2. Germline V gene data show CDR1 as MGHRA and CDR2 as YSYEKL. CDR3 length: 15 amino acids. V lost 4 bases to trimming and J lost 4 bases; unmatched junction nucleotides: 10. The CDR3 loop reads CASSPRGERTYEQYF. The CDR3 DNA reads TGCGCCAGCAGCCCCCGGGGGGAGAGGACTTACGAGCAGTACTTC.

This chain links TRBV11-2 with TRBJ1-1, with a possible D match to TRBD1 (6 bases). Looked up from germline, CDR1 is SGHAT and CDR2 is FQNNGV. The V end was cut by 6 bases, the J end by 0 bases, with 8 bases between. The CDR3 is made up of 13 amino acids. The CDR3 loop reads CASRGTLNTEAFF. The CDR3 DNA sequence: TGTGCCAGCAGGGGGACATTGAACACTGAAGCTTTCTTT.

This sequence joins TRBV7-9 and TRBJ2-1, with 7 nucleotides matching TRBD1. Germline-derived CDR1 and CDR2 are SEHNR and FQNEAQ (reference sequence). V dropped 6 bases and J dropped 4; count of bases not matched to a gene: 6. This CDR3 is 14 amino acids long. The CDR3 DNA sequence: TGTGCCAGCAGGCGACAGGGTGGGTACAATGAGCAGTTCTTC. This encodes CASRRQGGYNEQFF.

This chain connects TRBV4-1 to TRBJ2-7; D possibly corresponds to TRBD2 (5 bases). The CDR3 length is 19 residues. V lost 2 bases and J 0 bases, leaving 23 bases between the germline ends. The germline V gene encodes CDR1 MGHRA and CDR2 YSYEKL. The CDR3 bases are TGCGCCAGCAGCCAACCAACCCCGACGGGGATGAGTAGCTCCTACGAGCAGTACTTC. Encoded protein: CASSQPTPTGMSSSYEQYF.

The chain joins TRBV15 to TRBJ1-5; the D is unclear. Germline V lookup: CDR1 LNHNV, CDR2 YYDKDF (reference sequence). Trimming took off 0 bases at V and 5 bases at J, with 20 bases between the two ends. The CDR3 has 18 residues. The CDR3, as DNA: TGTGCCACCAGCAGAGATACGACATCATTGCTCAACGATCAGCCCCAGCATTTT. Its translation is CATSRDTTSLLNDQPQHF. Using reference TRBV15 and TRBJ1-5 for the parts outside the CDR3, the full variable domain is DAMVIQNPRYQVTQFGKPVTLSCSQTLNHNVMYWYQQKSSQAPKLLFHYYDKDFNNEADTPDNFQSRRPNTSFCFLDIRSPGLGDTAMYLCATSRDTTSLLNDQPQHFGDGTRLSIL.

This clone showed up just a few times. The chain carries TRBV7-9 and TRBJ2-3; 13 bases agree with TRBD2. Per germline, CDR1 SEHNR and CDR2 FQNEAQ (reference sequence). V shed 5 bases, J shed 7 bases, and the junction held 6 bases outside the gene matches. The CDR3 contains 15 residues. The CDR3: CASSPVGLAGNTQYF. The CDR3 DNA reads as TGTGCCAGCAGCCCTGTGGGACTAGCGGGGAATACGCAGTATTTT. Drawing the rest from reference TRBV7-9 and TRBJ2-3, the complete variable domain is DTGVSQNPRHKITKRGQNVTFRCDPISEHNRLYWYRQTLGQGPEFLTYFQNEAQLEKSRLLSDRFSAERPKGSFSTLEIQRTEQGDSAMYLCASSPVGLAGNTQYFGPGTRLTVL.

The CDR3 nucleotides are TGCAGCGCTCTAGGGGGTACTGAAGCTTTCTTT. It is translated as CSALGGTEAFF. The rearrangement links TRBV29-1 to TRBJ1-1; a weak D match, TRBD1 (6 bases). The length of the CDR3 is 11 residues. The ends were cut back, 7 bases at V and 5 bases at J, with 11 bases in the middle. CDR1 SQVTM and CDR2 ANQGSEA come from the germline V gene.

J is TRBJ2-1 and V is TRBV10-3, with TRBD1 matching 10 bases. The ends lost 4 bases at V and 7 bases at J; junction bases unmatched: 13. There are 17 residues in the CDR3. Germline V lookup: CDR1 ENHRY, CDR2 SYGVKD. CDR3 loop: CAISGGVGTGVGNEQFF. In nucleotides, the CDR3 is TGTGCCATCAGTGGTGGGGTTGGGACAGGGGTCGGGAATGAGCAGTTCTTC.

Here the CDR3 DNA reads TGTGCCAGCAGCCAAGGACAGGGGAACTCCTACGAGCAGTACTTC. Its protein is CASSQGQGNSYEQYF. V and J are TRBV14 and TRBJ2-7, with 8 positions matching TRBD1. The germline gives CDR1 SGHDN, CDR2 FVKESK. The CDR3 is 15 amino acids. After removal of 1 base from V and 0 bases from J, the junction contained 2 bases not matched to a gene.

CDR3 in amino acids: CASTPSPKRAEETQYF. For the CDR3, the DNA is TGTGCCAGCACCCCCTCCCCTAAGCGGGCGGAAGAGACCCAGTACTTC. The J gene is TRBJ2-5, the V gene TRBV2, with D perhaps TRBD2 (6 bases). Trimming took 7 bases from V and 3 from J, leaving 21 bases between them. Looked up from germline, CDR1 is SNHLY and CDR2 is FYNNEI. The CDR3 consists of 16 residues.

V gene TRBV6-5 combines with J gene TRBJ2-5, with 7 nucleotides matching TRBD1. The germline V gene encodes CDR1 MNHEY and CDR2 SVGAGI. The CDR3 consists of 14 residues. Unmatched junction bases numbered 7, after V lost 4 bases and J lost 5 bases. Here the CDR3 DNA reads TGTGCCAGCAGTTGGGGACAGAACAAGGAGACCCAGTACTTC. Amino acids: CASSWGQNKETQYF.

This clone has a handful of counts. CDR3 nucleotide sequence: TGTGCCAGCAGCTTGGATGGGGGCCTCTATGGCTACACCTTC. Protein: CASSLDGGLYGYTF. This chain links TRBV5-4 with TRBJ1-2, with D perhaps TRBD1 (6 bases). V shed 0 bases and J shed 4 bases, with 10 bases lying between them. The germline V gene encodes CDR1 SGHNT and CDR2 YYREEE (reference sequence). The CDR3 has 14 residues.

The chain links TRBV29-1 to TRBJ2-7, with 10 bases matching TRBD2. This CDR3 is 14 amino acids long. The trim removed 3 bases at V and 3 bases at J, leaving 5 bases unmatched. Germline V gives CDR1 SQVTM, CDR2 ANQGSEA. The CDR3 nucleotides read TGCAGCGTTGAGCTTCCTAGCGGGAGCTACGAGCAGTACTTC. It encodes CSVELPSGSYEQYF.

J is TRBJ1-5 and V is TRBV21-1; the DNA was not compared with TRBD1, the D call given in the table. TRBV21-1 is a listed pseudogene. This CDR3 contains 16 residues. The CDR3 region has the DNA TGTGCCAGCAGCAGTGCAGGGGACAGGAGGCGGCAGCCCCAGCATTTT. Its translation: CASSSAGDRRRQPQHF.

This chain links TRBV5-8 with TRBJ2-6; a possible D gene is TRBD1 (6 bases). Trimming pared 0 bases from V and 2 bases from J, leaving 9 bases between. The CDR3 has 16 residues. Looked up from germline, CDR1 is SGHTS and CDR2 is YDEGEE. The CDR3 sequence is CASSLDRVPGANVLTF. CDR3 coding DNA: TGTGCCAGCAGCTTGGACAGGGTGCCTGGGGCCAACGTCCTGACTTTC.

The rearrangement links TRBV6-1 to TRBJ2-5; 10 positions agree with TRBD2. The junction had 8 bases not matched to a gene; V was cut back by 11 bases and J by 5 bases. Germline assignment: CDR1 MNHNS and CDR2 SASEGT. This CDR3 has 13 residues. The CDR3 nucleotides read TGTGCCGGAAAAGCGGGAGGGTGGGAGACCCAGTACTTC. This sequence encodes CAGKAGGWETQYF.

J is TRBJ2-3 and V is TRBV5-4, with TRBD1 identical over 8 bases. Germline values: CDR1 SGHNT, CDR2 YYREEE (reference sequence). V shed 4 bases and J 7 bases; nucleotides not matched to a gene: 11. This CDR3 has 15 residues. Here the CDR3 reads CASSRDRGTVNTQYF. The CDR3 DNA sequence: TGTGCCAGCAGCCGCGACAGGGGCACCGTGAATACGCAGTATTTT. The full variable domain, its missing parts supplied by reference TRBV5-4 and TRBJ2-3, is ETGVTQSPTHLIKTRGQQVTLRCSSQSGHNTVSWYQQALGQGPQFIFQYYREEENGRGNFPPRFSGLQFPNYSSELNVNALELDDSALYLCASSRDRGTVNTQYFGPGTRLTVL.

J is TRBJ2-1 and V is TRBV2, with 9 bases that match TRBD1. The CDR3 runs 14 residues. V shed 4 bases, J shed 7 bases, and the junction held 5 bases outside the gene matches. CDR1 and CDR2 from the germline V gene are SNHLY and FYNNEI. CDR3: CASSVQGATNEQFF. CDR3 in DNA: TGTGCCAGCAGTGTACAGGGGGCCACTAATGAGCAGTTCTTC.

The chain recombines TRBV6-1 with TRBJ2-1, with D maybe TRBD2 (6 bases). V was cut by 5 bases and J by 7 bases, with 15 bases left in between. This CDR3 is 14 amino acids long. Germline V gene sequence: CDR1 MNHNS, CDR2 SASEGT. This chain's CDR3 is CASSPSGAGNEQFF. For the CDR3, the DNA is TGTGCCAGCAGTCCCTCCGGGGCGGGGAATGAGCAGTTCTTC.